This is a list of T cell receptor beta chains from one sample in a study of shared T cell receptors in the human thymus. Sequencing was performed with immunoSEQ multiplex PCR; in TCRdb, only in-frame clones are kept and a portion is missing. The sample has roughly 560,000 clones; about 84% are singletons. This same sample was also part of a study on human thymus T cells.

The material sequenced was thymocytes. Receptors were obtained from a boy less than two years old with a congenital heart defect. The CDR3 runs from the conserved cysteine through the conserved F or W. Fields, in order: J gene, clone size, D gene, V gene, CDR3 protein, CDR3 DNA. The D gene is left open where the match is weak. Not all rows give a size; the values are once, few, many and, for expanded clones, a class.

j_call: TRBJ1-2; clone_size: .; d_call: .; v_call: TRBV10-3; cdr3_aa: CAITDRRDYGYTF; cdr3_nt: TGTGCCATCACTGACAGGAGGGACTATGGCTACACCTTC
j_call: TRBJ2-7; clone_size: .; d_call: .; v_call: TRBV7-2; cdr3_aa: CASRQRGSGVYEQYF; cdr3_nt: TGTGCCAGCAGACAAAGGGGTTCTGGGGTCTACGAGCAGTACTTC
j_call: TRBJ2-7; clone_size: .; d_call: .; v_call: TRBV27; cdr3_aa: CASSDSSYEQYF; cdr3_nt: TGTGCCAGCTCAGACAGTTCCTACGAGCAGTACTTC
j_call: TRBJ2-7; clone_size: .; d_call: TRBD1; v_call: TRBV4-1; cdr3_aa: CASSQDRDRSYEQYF; cdr3_nt: TGCGCCAGCAGCCAAGACCGGGACAGATCCTACGAGCAGTACTTC
j_call: TRBJ2-7; clone_size: .; d_call: .; v_call: TRBV11-2; cdr3_aa: CASSLEGGGKYEQYF; cdr3_nt: TGTGCCAGCAGCCTAGAGGGTGGAGGTAAATACGAGCAGTACTTC
j_call: TRBJ2-7; clone_size: few; d_call: .; v_call: TRBV5-6; cdr3_aa: CASSLDHWRPYEQYF; cdr3_nt: TGTGCCAGCAGCTTGGATCACTGGAGACCCTACGAGCAGTACTTC
j_call: TRBJ2-3; clone_size: .; d_call: TRBD2; v_call: TRBV12-5; cdr3_aa: CASGLVTLAGTDTQYF; cdr3_nt: TGTGCTAGTGGTTTGGTAACACTAGCGGGCACAGATACGCAGTATTTT
j_call: TRBJ2-7; clone_size: .; d_call: TRBD2; v_call: TRBV4-3; cdr3_aa: CASSQLAGGFHEQYF; cdr3_nt: TGCGCCAGCAGCCAATTAGCGGGAGGTTTCCACGAGCAGTACTTC
j_call: TRBJ2-7; clone_size: .; d_call: TRBD2; v_call: TRBV4-1; cdr3_aa: CASSQVGVGAGAYEQYF; cdr3_nt: TGCGCCAGCAGCCAAGTGGGAGTAGGGGCGGGAGCGTACGAGCAGTACTTC
j_call: TRBJ2-1; clone_size: .; d_call: .; v_call: TRBV21-1; cdr3_aa: CASSWRNEQFF; cdr3_nt: TGTGCCAGCAGCTGGAGGAATGAGCAGTTCTTC
j_call: TRBJ2-7; clone_size: .; d_call: TRBD1; v_call: TRBV5-8; cdr3_aa: CASSIPDRVKEQYF; cdr3_nt: TGTGCCAGCAGCATACCGGACAGGGTCAAAGAGCAGTACTTC
j_call: TRBJ2-3; clone_size: .; d_call: TRBD2; v_call: TRBV5-1; cdr3_aa: CASSPEPSGASTDTQYF; cdr3_nt: TGCGCCAGCAGTCCGGAGCCTAGCGGTGCTAGCACAGATACGCAGTATTTT
j_call: TRBJ2-6; clone_size: .; d_call: .; v_call: TRBV14; cdr3_aa: CASMGAEVASGANVLTF; cdr3_nt: TGTGCCAGCATGGGCGCAGAAGTGGCCTCTGGGGCCAACGTCCTGACTTTC
j_call: TRBJ2-3; clone_size: few; d_call: TRBD2; v_call: TRBV4-1; cdr3_aa: CASSTGTSGLTDTQYF; cdr3_nt: TGCGCCAGCAGCACCGGGACTAGCGGACTCACAGATACGCAGTATTTT
j_call: TRBJ2-3; clone_size: .; d_call: .; v_call: TRBV29-1; cdr3_aa: CSVDDGERASDTQYF; cdr3_nt: TGCAGCGTTGACGATGGGGAGCGGGCGTCAGATACGCAGTATTTT
j_call: TRBJ2-4; clone_size: .; d_call: TRBD2; v_call: TRBV7-2; cdr3_aa: CASSLVSLAGVKNIQYF; cdr3_nt: TGTGCCAGCAGCTTAGTGTCGCTAGCGGGAGTCAAAAACATTCAGTACTTC
j_call: TRBJ2-3; clone_size: .; d_call: TRBD2; v_call: TRBV28; cdr3_aa: CASSPPRLADTDTQYF; cdr3_nt: TGTGCCAGCAGCCCCCCACGACTAGCGGACACAGATACGCAGTATTTT
j_call: TRBJ2-1; clone_size: .; d_call: .; v_call: TRBV5-8; cdr3_aa: CASSLAGGPGNEQFF; cdr3_nt: TGTGCCAGCAGCTTGGCCGGAGGGCCGGGTAATGAGCAGTTCTTC
j_call: TRBJ1-2; clone_size: few; d_call: .; v_call: TRBV14; cdr3_aa: CASSQEQVSYGYTF; cdr3_nt: TGTGCCAGCAGCCAAGAGCAGGTATCCTATGGCTACACCTTC
j_call: TRBJ2-2; clone_size: .; d_call: .; v_call: TRBV5-4; cdr3_aa: CASSLHLGRGAHTGELFF; cdr3_nt: TGTGCCAGCAGTCTACACCTCGGCCGGGGGGCGCACACCGGGGAGCTGTTTTTT
j_call: TRBJ2-7; clone_size: .; d_call: TRBD1; v_call: TRBV7-8; cdr3_aa: CASSPGQGPSYEQYF; cdr3_nt: TGTGCCAGCAGCCCGGGACAGGGGCCTTCCTACGAGCAGTACTTC
j_call: TRBJ2-1; clone_size: .; d_call: TRBD2; v_call: TRBV5-4; cdr3_aa: CASNLEGGYSYNEQFF; cdr3_nt: TGTGCCAGCAACCTGGAGGGAGGGTACTCCTACAATGAGCAGTTCTTC
j_call: TRBJ2-3; clone_size: .; d_call: .; v_call: TRBV30; cdr3_aa: CASNRSADTQYF; cdr3_nt: TGTGCCTCTAACAGGAGCGCAGATACGCAGTATTTT
j_call: TRBJ1-1; clone_size: .; d_call: .; v_call: TRBV4-1; cdr3_aa: CASSQDVAGMVPEAFF; cdr3_nt: TGCGCCAGCAGCCAAGATGTGGCAGGGATGGTCCCCGAAGCTTTCTTT
j_call: TRBJ1-2; clone_size: .; d_call: TRBD1; v_call: TRBV7-2; cdr3_aa: CASRGTGSLGYGYTF; cdr3_nt: TGTGCCAGCAGGGGGACAGGGTCGCTGGGCTATGGCTACACCTTC
j_call: TRBJ1-3; clone_size: .; d_call: .; v_call: TRBV7-2; cdr3_aa: CASSSRAGFGGNTIYF; cdr3_nt: TGTGCCAGCAGTTCCCGCGCCGGTTTTGGAGGGAACACCATATATTTT
j_call: TRBJ2-1; clone_size: .; d_call: .; v_call: TRBV30; cdr3_aa: CAWSVPGFSYNEQFF; cdr3_nt: TGTGCCTGGAGTGTACCGGGGTTCTCCTACAATGAGCAGTTCTTC
j_call: TRBJ2-7; clone_size: few; d_call: .; v_call: TRBV30; cdr3_aa: CAWRASEQYF; cdr3_nt: TGTGCCTGGAGAGCAAGCGAGCAGTACTTC
j_call: TRBJ2-7; clone_size: .; d_call: TRBD1; v_call: TRBV19; cdr3_aa: CASSPGTESYEQYF; cdr3_nt: TGTGCCAGTAGTCCGGGGACAGAGTCCTACGAGCAGTACTTC